This is a list of T cell receptor beta chains from one sample in a study of identical twins. MiXCR was run by TCRdb on the 5' RACE reads, yielding one entry per CDR3 protein. The table has some 1,600,000 distinct CDR3 sequences, 25% to 35% seen once; the top ten hold about 0.3%. The sample taken for sequencing was cord blood. All receptors derive from a newborn girl in good health. The CDR3 runs from the conserved cysteine through the conserved F or W. D genes are given only for firm matches. Size is omitted from some rows. Given values are once, few, many or a class for expanded clones.

J gene,clone size,V gene,D gene,CDR3 protein,CDR3 DNA
TRBJ2-7,many,TRBV25-1,-,CASSEYRASFPYEQYF,TGTGCCAGCAGTGAATACCGGGCCTCTTTTCCCTACGAGCAGTACTTC
TRBJ1-2,-,TRBV27,-,CASSLSSRVRDYGYTF,TGTGCCAGCAGTTTATCTTCTCGGGTTAGGGACTATGGCTACACCTTC
TRBJ2-6,few,TRBV3-1,-,CASSPYRGAGANVLTF,TGTGCCAGCAGCCCATACCGGGGAGCTGGGGCCAACGTCCTGACTTTC
TRBJ1-2,-,TRBV14,TRBD1,CASSQVGQGALYGYTF,TGTGCCAGCAGCCAAGTTGGTCAGGGGGCCCTTTATGGCTACACCTTC
TRBJ2-7,-,TRBV20-1,-,CSASVAVTYEQYF,TGCAGTGCTAGTGTAGCGGTTACCTACGAGCAGTACTTC
TRBJ2-1,many,TRBV29-1,-,CSARRGVNEQFF,TGCAGCGCCCGTCGGGGTGTCAATGAGCAGTTCTTC
TRBJ2-1,many,TRBV7-2,-,CASSLVRTVYNEQFF,TGTGCCAGCAGCTTAGTTCGGACTGTATACAATGAGCAGTTCTTC
TRBJ2-7,few,TRBV12-3/TRBV12-4,-,CASSLMGTLSYEQYF,TGTGCCAGCAGTTTAATGGGGACACTCTCCTACGAGCAGTACTTC
TRBJ2-4,many,TRBV10-3,-,CAISERDEGIQYF,TGTGCCATCAGTGAGCGGGATGAGGGCATTCAGTACTTC
TRBJ2-1,-,TRBV6-5,TRBD2,CASGYHPGGGDNEQFF,TGTGCCAGCGGTTACCACCCGGGAGGAGGTGACAATGAGCAGTTCTTC
TRBJ1-2,-,TRBV4-1,-,CASSQGAGAYGYTF,TGCGCCAGCAGCCAAGGGGCGGGGGCCTATGGCTACACCTTC
TRBJ2-1,-,TRBV20-1,-,CSATPGAAYNEQFF,TGCAGTGCTACTCCGGGGGCCGCCTACAATGAGCAGTTCTTC
TRBJ1-1,few,TRBV5-1,-,CASSLVTRSMNTEAFF,TGCGCCAGCAGCTTGGTCACCAGGAGTATGAACACTGAAGCTTTCTTT
TRBJ2-1,few,TRBV28,-,CASSRTGPAINEQFF,TGTGCCAGCAGTCGAACCGGGCCAGCGATCAATGAGCAGTTCTTC
TRBJ2-1,few,TRBV21-1,-,CASSTSVNYNEQFF,TGTGCCAGCAGCACTAGCGTCAACTACAATGAGCAGTTCTTC
TRBJ2-2,-,TRBV5-1,-,CASNPSGSANTGELFF,TGCGCCAGCAACCCCTCGGGCAGCGCGAACACCGGGGAGCTGTTTTTT
TRBJ2-3,few,TRBV3-1,-,CASSLSGQPNTDTQYF,TGTGCCAGCAGCCTGAGCGGGCAGCCAAACACAGATACGCAGTATTTT
TRBJ1-5,-,TRBV20-1,-,CSARGSHQPQHF,TGCAGTGCTAGAGGCAGTCATCAGCCCCAGCATTTT
TRBJ2-7,few,TRBV2,-,CASSQNRASYEQYF,TGTGCCAGCAGTCAAAACAGGGCCTCCTACGAGCAGTACTTC
TRBJ2-5,few,TRBV20-1,TRBD1,CSARLRDRAYF,TGCAGTGCTAGATTGCGGGACAGGGCGTACTTC
TRBJ2-3,few,TRBV2,TRBD2,CASSRIAGVVDTQYF,TGTGCCAGCAGCCGAATAGCGGGAGTGGTGGATACGCAGTATTTT
TRBJ2-7,-,TRBV24-1,-,CATSDFRDTYEQYF,TGTGCCACCAGTGATTTTCGGGACACCTACGAGCAGTACTTC
TRBJ1-4,few,TRBV25-1,TRBD1,CASSESLDRGEKLFF,TGTGCCAGCAGTGAATCCTTGGACAGGGGTGAAAAACTGTTTTTT
TRBJ1-2,-,TRBV7-2,-,CASSLQGGEGGYTF,TGTGCCAGCAGCTTGCAGGGAGGCGAGGGTGGCTACACCTTC
TRBJ2-3,-,TRBV27,TRBD2,CASSLSPGLAGSRAQYF,TGTGCCAGCAGTTTATCCCCGGGACTAGCGGGGTCCAGAGCGCAGTATTTT
TRBJ1-4,few,TRBV4-2,-,CASSQDRMGVIQEKLFF,TGTGCCAGCAGCCAAGATCGGATGGGGGTGATACAGGAAAAACTGTTTTTT
TRBJ2-2,-,TRBV10-2,-,CASSGLLNTGELFF,TGCGCCAGCAGTGGACTCCTGAACACCGGGGAGCTGTTTTTT
TRBJ1-5,-,TRBV15,-,CATSRDLQQPQHF,TGTGCCACCAGCAGAGATCTACAACAGCCCCAGCATTTT
TRBJ2-1,few,TRBV11-2,-,CASSPIRGGGRYNEQFF,TGTGCCAGCAGCCCTATTAGGGGGGGAGGCAGATACAATGAGCAGTTCTTC
TRBJ2-3,-,TRBV28,TRBD2,CASWGLAGEGSDTQYF,TGTGCCAGCTGGGGACTAGCGGGAGAGGGATCAGATACGCAGTATTTT
TRBJ2-6,few,TRBV6-6,-,CASSYSGPGGANVLTF,TGTGCCAGCAGTTACTCAGGGCCAGGGGGGGCCAACGTCCTGACTTTC
TRBJ2-5,-,TRBV5-6,-,CASSLAVDWGETQYF,TGTGCCAGCAGCTTGGCGGTGGATTGGGGAGAGACCCAGTACTTC
TRBJ2-3,-,TRBV20-1,TRBD1,CSAPLGQGGTDTQYF,TGCAGTGCTCCACTGGGACAGGGGGGTACAGATACGCAGTATTTT
TRBJ2-7,-,TRBV14,-,CASSQEGSAPRPYNEQYF,TGTGCCAGCAGCCAAGAAGGGTCTGCGCCGAGACCCTACAATGAGCAGTACTTC
TRBJ2-7,many,TRBV10-3,TRBD1,CAISEPDRGEQYF,TGTGCCATCAGTGAGCCGGACAGGGGCGAGCAGTACTTC
TRBJ1-2,few,TRBV29-1,-,CSVVGAYGYTF,TGCAGCGTTGTAGGAGCGTACGGCTACACCTTC
TRBJ2-6,few,TRBV6-1,-,CASSEQLTGANVLTF,TGTGCCAGCAGTGAACAGTTAACTGGGGCCAACGTCCTGACTTTC
TRBJ1-2,-,TRBV3-1,-,CASSQGVLHGHTF,TGTGCCAGCAGCCAAGGGGTCCTACATGGCCACACCTTC
TRBJ2-2,-,TRBV15,-,CATSRDRGTTNTGELFF,TGTGCCACCAGCAGAGATAGGGGGACCACCAACACCGGGGAGCTGTTTTTT
TRBJ2-7,-,TRBV28,-,CASRDPPLNEQYF,TGTGCCAGCAGGGACCCGCCCCTCAATGAGCAGTACTTC
TRBJ2-7,-,TRBV20-1,-,CSGDQNYEQYF,TGCAGTGGTGACCAAAACTACGAGCAGTACTTC
TRBJ1-6,-,TRBV4-2,TRBD1,CASSRLQGANSPLHF,TGTGCCAGCAGCCGGCTACAGGGGGCTAATTCACCCCTCCACTTT
TRBJ2-1,-,TRBV27,-,CASIPSSSSSYNEQFF,TGTGCCAGCATCCCGTCGTCTAGTTCATCCTACAATGAGCAGTTCTTC
TRBJ1-4,-,TRBV20-1,-,CSAPTREKLFF,TGCAGTGCTCCCACGCGAGAAAAACTGTTTTTT
TRBJ2-5,few,TRBV12-3/TRBV12-4,-,CASHRSYGGFETQYF,TGTGCCAGCCACCGGAGTTATGGGGGCTTCGAGACCCAGTACTTC
TRBJ1-2,many,TRBV29-1,-,CSVVLRQGSYGYTF,TGCAGCGTTGTTTTACGGCAGGGGAGTTATGGCTACACCTTC
TRBJ2-1,-,TRBV6-6,-,CASTVNNEQFF,TGTGCCAGCACGGTTAACAATGAGCAGTTCTTC
TRBJ2-3,few,TRBV19,-,CASSRRGRGDTQYF,TGTGCCAGTAGTCGAAGGGGGCGGGGAGATACGCAGTATTTT
TRBJ2-3,few,TRBV20-1,-,CSASRPEHREYSPDTQYF,TGCAGTGCCAGCCGTCCCGAACACAGGGAATATAGCCCAGATACGCAGTATTTT